The 11 T cell receptor beta chains given below trace back to one sample, sequenced in a study of T cells in lung cancer brain metastases. This table comes from immunoSEQ multiplex PCR, and its TCRdb copy is limited to in-frame clones, with some not included. The repertoire includes about 800 clones, 85% to 95% of them detected once, and approximately 3% sits in the top ten. Specimen: tumor tissue from the primary lung tumor. The receptors here all came from a woman aged 70-85 years with non-small cell lung cancer.

This clone was seen more than once but under ten times. The rearrangement joins TRBV9 to TRBJ2-2; 12 bases are a match to TRBD2. The J segment lost 3 bases and the V segment lost 4 bases, leaving 7 bases of the junction unmatched. The CDR3 has 17 residues. Per the germline V gene, CDR1 is SGDLS and CDR2 is YYNGEE. This CDR3 is CASSTNRLAGDTGELFF. The DNA of the CDR3 is TGTGCCAGCAGCACAAATAGACTAGCGGGAGACACCGGGGAGCTGTTTTTT. Drawing the rest from reference TRBV9 and TRBJ2-2, the complete variable domain is DSGVTQTPKHLITATGQRVTLRCSPRSGDLSVYWYQQSLDQGLQFLIQYYNGEERAKGNILERFSAQQFPDLHSELNLSSLELGDSALYFCASSTNRLAGDTGELFFGEGSRLTVL.

The J gene is TRBJ2-1, the V gene TRBV19; 7 nucleotides align to TRBD2. This CDR3 has 13 residues. Looked up from germline, CDR1 is LNHDA and CDR2 is SQIVND (reference sequence). Germline trimming cut 1 base from V and 15 bases from J; bases unmatched to any gene: 9. The CDR3 reads CASSIASAGVLFF. CDR3 DNA: TGTGCCAGTAGTATAGCCTCGGCGGGAGTACTGTTCTTC.

This chain links TRBV11-2 with TRBJ2-7, with 7 bases that match TRBD1. From germline, CDR1 is SGHAT and CDR2 FQNNGV. V lost 1 base and J lost 0; bases outside the gene matches: 9. The CDR3 is made up of 17 amino acids. The chain's CDR3 is CASSLGKPGQVSYEQYF. The CDR3 DNA follows: TGTGCCAGCAGCTTAGGAAAACCAGGACAGGTCTCCTACGAGCAGTACTTC.

This chain connects TRBV7-2 to TRBJ1-6; 9 bases are a match to TRBD1. Germline CDR1 and CDR2: SGHTA and FQGNSA. The CDR3 is 17 residues long. Trimming removed 5 bases from V and 6 bases from J; junction bases left unmatched: 11. The CDR3 loop reads CASSHPGDRAGNSPLHF. In nucleotides, the CDR3 is TGTGCCAGCAGCCACCCCGGGGACAGGGCGGGTAATTCACCCCTCCACTTT.

This rearrangement joins TRBV28 to TRBJ2-5; D gene ambiguous. In germline, CDR1 is MDHEN, CDR2 SYDVKM. This CDR3 contains 14 residues. The V end lost 2 bases, the J end lost 1 base, and 8 bases lay between the germline ends. The CDR3 protein is CASSLTPLQETQYF. CDR3 bases: TGTGCCAGCAGTTTAACCCCGCTCCAAGAGACCCAGTACTTC.

V usage is TRBV2 and J usage is TRBJ2-7, with 14 bases identical to TRBD2. V dropped 6 bases and J dropped 2; count of bases not matched to a gene: 9. Germline-derived CDR1 and CDR2 are SNHLY and FYNNEI. The CDR3 length is 17 residues. CDR3 protein: CASREGTSGSSPYEQYF. CDR3 nucleotides: TGTGCCAGCAGGGAGGGGACTAGCGGGAGTTCTCCCTACGAGCAGTACTTC.

The genes are TRBV19 and TRBJ2-3; possibly TRBD2 for D (6 bases). The V gene's germline CDR1 is LNHDA and CDR2 SQIVND (reference sequence). Trimming took off 8 bases at V and 1 base at J, with 10 bases between the two ends. The CDR3 loop spans 13 amino acids. The CDR3 DNA reads as TGTGCCAGTCGGGGACTCGGCACAGATACGCAGTATTTT. The encoded protein is CASRGLGTDTQYF.

This chain connects TRBV6-6 to TRBJ1-5; TRBD1 aligns across 9 bases. This CDR3 region has 16 residues. V lost 0 bases and J lost 4; bases outside the gene matches: 4. Germline V lookup: CDR1 MNHNY, CDR2 SVGAGI (reference sequence). The CDR3 protein is CASSYSPGTGNQPQHF. The CDR3 DNA reads as TGTGCCAGCAGTTACTCGCCCGGGACAGGGAATCAGCCCCAGCATTTT.

J is TRBJ1-6 and V is TRBV7-8, with a tentative D call TRBD1 (5 bases). V gave up 1 base and J gave up 9 bases, with 16 bases separating them. The CDR3 contains 16 residues. Looked up from germline, CDR1 is SGHVS and CDR2 is FQNEAQ. The CDR3 here is CASSLGGSLASSPLHF. The CDR3 DNA sequence: TGTGCCAGCAGCTTAGGGGGGAGTCTAGCCAGTTCACCCCTCCACTTT.

The rearrangement links TRBV7-3 to TRBJ2-5; 7 bases match TRBD2. Germline loops: CDR1 SGHTA, CDR2 FQGTGA. CDR3 size: 15 residues. V gave up 2 bases and J gave up 4 bases; unmatched junction bases: 7. In nucleotides, the CDR3 is TGTGCCAGCAGCTTAGGTATCAGCGGGACAGAGACCCAGTACTTC. Its protein is CASSLGISGTETQYF.

This chain uses TRBV7-6 with TRBJ2-3, with D unclear. Germline V CDR1 and CDR2: SGHVS, FNYEAQ. Deletions cut 5 bases from V and 3 bases from J, with 12 bases between. This CDR3 has 14 amino acids. CDR3 bases: TGTGCCAGCAGCGCCACCACCAGTACAGATACGCAGTATTTT. Its protein is CASSATTSTDTQYF.